This T cell receptor (beta chain) was identified in a study of vaccination effects on CD4 cells after COVID-19. Study information: The median interval between the second dose and post-vaccine sampling was 72 days.

Measured with immunoSEQ multiplex PCR; TCRdb has only the in-frame clones, and not every one. The sample includes tens of thousands of clones, about 73% seen only once; the top ten take about 2%. The study's findings and limits: After vaccination, at late timepoints, clones induced by infection and by vaccine contracted markedly. The study had few convalescent patients and no early post-infection timepoints.

Details on this clone: Its antigen remains unidentified.

V dropped 6 bases and J dropped 1; count of bases not matched to a gene: 8. The CDR3 is 16 amino acids. The germline V gene encodes CDR1 SGHRS and CDR2 YFSETQ. Having been cultured for 9 to 11 days, the cells underwent CD4+ T cell isolation. Two doses of BNT162b2 or mRNA-1273 vaccine were administered to participants. This TCR derives from a human donor who received a COVID-19 vaccine. The sample consisted of CD4+ T cells from PBMCs cultured without peptide, taken after COVID-19 vaccination. This chain uses TRBV5-1 with TRBJ2-3, with TRBD2 matching over 10 bases. The CDR3 reads CASTAGGPRGTDTQYF. In nucleotides, the CDR3 is TGCGCCAGCACAGCGGGGGGGCCCCGGGGCACAGATACGCAGTATTTT.